These 26 T cell receptor beta chains came from one sample sequenced in a study of identifying expanded T cells in peripheral blood. Repertoires were generated with immunoSEQ multiplex PCR, while TCRdb's copy carries only in-frame clones and drops some. This table has around 100,000 clones, approximately 90% appearing once. The sequencing input was blood. The receptor set was obtained from a person aged 18 to 70 in good health.

This clone turned up a few times. This chain joins TRBV6-5 and TRBJ2-3; D is possibly TRBD1 or TRBD2 (6 bases each). This CDR3 comprises 15 residues. Trimming shortened V by 0 bases and J by 2 bases, and 9 bases separated the two germline ends. Per germline, CDR1 MNHEY and CDR2 SVGAGI. This chain's CDR3 is CASSYSGGPTDTQYF. The CDR3 nucleotides are TGTGCCAGCAGTTACTCCGGGGGCCCCACAGATACGCAGTATTTT.

CDR3 loop: CASSLEPGTGTRTDTQYF. The CDR3 nucleotides are TGTGCCAGCAGCCTGGAGCCGGGGACTGGGACCCGCACAGATACGCAGTATTTT. This rearrangement joins TRBV7-8 to TRBJ2-3; perhaps TRBD2 as D (6 bases). The CDR3 runs to 18 residues. Germline CDR1 is SGHVS and CDR2 is FQNEAQ. The V end was cut by 5 bases, the J end by 1 base, with 22 bases between. The variable domain in full, with the rest retrieved from reference TRBV7-8 and TRBJ2-3, is GAGVSQSPRYKVAKRGQDVALRCDPISGHVSLFWYQQALGQGPEFLTYFQNEAQLDKSGLPSDRFFAERPEGSVSTLKIQRTQQEDSAVYLCASSLEPGTGTRTDTQYFGPGTRLTVL.

This chain joins TRBV15 and TRBJ2-7, with D hard to call. With 0 bases removed from V and 4 bases from J, the gap between germline ends came to 4 bases. Germline lookup yields CDR1 LNHNV and CDR2 YYDKDF (reference sequence). The CDR3 totals 12 residues. The CDR3, as DNA: TGTGCCACCAGCAGAGATGGTTACGAGCAGTACTTC. Translation: CATSRDGYEQYF. The full variable domain, in which reference TRBV15 and TRBJ2-7 provide the parts outside the CDR3, is DAMVIQNPRYQVTQFGKPVTLSCSQTLNHNVMYWYQQKSSQAPKLLFHYYDKDFNNEADTPDNFQSRRPNTSFCFLDIRSPGLGDTAMYLCATSRDGYEQYFGPGTRLTVT.

J is TRBJ1-2 and V is TRBV27, with 7 nucleotides matching TRBD1. The germline gives CDR1 MNHEY, CDR2 SMNVEV (reference sequence). The V gene end was trimmed by 5 bases and the J gene end by 4 bases; junction bases not matched to a gene: 10. The CDR3 is made up of 15 amino acids. The CDR3 loop is CASSRGGQTTYGYTF. In nucleotides, the CDR3 is TGTGCCAGCAGTCGGGGGGGACAGACAACCTATGGCTACACCTTC.

The chain has TRBV12-5 and TRBJ2-1; 14 positions agree with TRBD2. From germline, CDR1 is LGHNT and CDR2 FRNRAP. V lost 1 base, J lost 8 bases, and 10 bases stayed unmatched. This CDR3 is 18 amino acids long. The chain's CDR3 is CASGLALTSGGAMDEQFF. CDR3 in DNA: TGTGCTAGTGGTTTGGCTTTGACTAGCGGGGGGGCCATGGATGAGCAGTTCTTC.

The chain is built from TRBV6-1 and TRBJ1-1, with D unclear. CDR1 MNHNS and CDR2 SASEGT come from the germline V gene. CDR3 length equals 14 residues. V was pared by 6 bases and J by 1 base, with 12 bases between. CDR3 bases: TGTGCCAGCAGACCCACACGGGGGAACACTGAAGCTTTCTTT. Protein: CASRPTRGNTEAFF.

J is TRBJ1-5 and V is TRBV12-5; D is unresolved. V lost 1 base and J 0 bases, leaving 22 bases between the germline ends. The CDR3 runs 20 residues. Germline CDR1 and CDR2: LGHNT and FRNRAP. CDR3 loop: CASGLGRRGITLNSNQPQHF. The CDR3, as DNA: TGTGCTAGTGGTTTGGGCCGGCGAGGTATCACGCTCAATAGCAATCAGCCCCAGCATTTT. Full variable domain (remainder filled in from reference TRBV12-5 and TRBJ1-5): DARVTQTPRHKVTEMGQEVTMRCQPILGHNTVFWYRQTMMQGLELLAYFRNRAPLDDSGMPKDRFSAEMPDATLATLKIQPSEPRDSAVYFCASGLGRRGITLNSNQPQHFGDGTRLSIL.

The gene calls are TRBV6-5 and TRBJ2-7; 7 nucleotides agree with TRBD2. Unmatched junction bases numbered 6, after V lost 5 bases and J lost 2 bases. Germline CDR1 and CDR2: MNHEY and SVGAGI. This CDR3 is built from 14 residues. CDR3 sequence: CASSRGGVAYEQYF. The CDR3 DNA follows: TGTGCCAGCAGTAGGGGAGGGGTTGCCTACGAGCAGTACTTC.

The chain recombines TRBV2 with TRBJ1-6; no clear D gene. Trimming shortened V by 4 bases and J by 5 bases, and 9 bases separated the two germline ends. Germline V CDR1 and CDR2: SNHLY, FYNNEI. The CDR3 runs 14 residues. The CDR3 DNA follows: TGTGCCAGCAGTGTTGGGCAGCATAATTCACCCCTCCACTTT. Protein sequence: CASSVGQHNSPLHF.

J is TRBJ2-2 and V is TRBV5-1; unclear D gene. Germline-derived CDR1 and CDR2 are SGHRS and YFSETQ. CDR3 length equals 13 residues. V gave up 1 base and J gave up 8 bases, with 9 bases separating them. CDR3 DNA: TGCGCCAGCAGCTTGTCAGCTCCGGGGGAGCTGTTTTTT. Protein sequence: CASSLSAPGELFF.

The rearrangement uses TRBV7-2 and TRBJ2-7; possible D gene TRBD2, 6 bases. Trimming left V 5 bases short and J 8 bases short, with 13 bases between. CDR1 SGHTA and CDR2 FQGNSA come from the germline V gene. CDR3 size: 12 residues. CDR3 amino acids: CASSPGAGQQYF. CDR3 nucleotides: TGTGCCAGCAGCCCCGGCGCGGGGCAGCAGTACTTC.

This chain joins TRBV11-1 and TRBJ2-7; possibly TRBD1 or TRBD2 for D (5 bases each). Germline lookup yields CDR1 SGHAT and CDR2 FQDESV (reference sequence). V was cut by 1 base and J by 0 bases, with 10 bases left in between. The CDR3 totals 15 residues. In nucleotides, the CDR3 is TGTGCCAGCAGCTTAGGTGGGACCGTCTCCTACGAGCAGTACTTC. It codes for CASSLGGTVSYEQYF.

This chain uses TRBV19 with TRBJ1-1; TRBD1 agrees at 10 bases. The germline gives CDR1 LNHDA, CDR2 SQIVND (reference sequence). This CDR3 has 16 amino acids. Trimming removed 0 bases from V and 9 bases from J; junction bases left unmatched: 10. CDR3 amino acids: CASSIDLVRQGAKAFF. The CDR3 coding sequence is TGTGCCAGTAGTATAGATCTCGTGAGACAGGGGGCAAAAGCTTTCTTT.

The CDR3 here is CASSPGSENYGYTF. DNA of the CDR3: TGTGCCAGCAGCCCAGGAAGTGAGAACTATGGCTACACCTTC. This sequence joins TRBV2 and TRBJ1-2; no clear D. V was shortened by 6 bases and J by 2 bases, with 13 bases between the two germline ends. There are 14 residues in the CDR3. Germline CDR1 and CDR2: SNHLY and FYNNEI. Looking up the rest from reference TRBV2 and TRBJ1-2 gives the full variable domain: EPEVTQTPSHQVTQMGQEVILRCVPISNHLYFYWYRQILGQKVEFLVSFYNNEISEKSEIFDDQFSVERPDGSNFTLKIRSTKLEDSAMYFCASSPGSENYGYTFGSGTRLTVV.

The chain combines TRBV5-1 with TRBJ2-7; TRBD2 is a possible D gene (5 bases). Looked up from germline, CDR1 is SGHRS and CDR2 is YFSETQ. Trimming left V 7 bases short and J 4 bases short, with 15 bases between. The length of the CDR3 is 13 residues. The CDR3 loop reads CASQTSSGYEQYF. CDR3 nucleotides: TGCGCCAGCCAGACAAGTTCGGGGTACGAGCAGTACTTC.

The chain joins TRBV6-5 to TRBJ1-2; D is undetermined. The CDR3 is made up of 12 amino acids. V lost 8 bases and J 6 bases, leaving 13 bases between the germline ends. Germline-derived CDR1 and CDR2 are MNHEY and SVGAGI. The CDR3 bases are TGTGCCAGCTCCCCTGGACTGCATGGCTACACCTTC. Its protein product is CASSPGLHGYTF.

The chain uses TRBV10-3 and TRBJ1-1, with a tentative D call TRBD1 (5 bases). CDR3 length equals 14 residues. Germline CDR1 ENHRY, CDR2 SYGVKD. V was shortened by 6 bases and J by 3 bases, with 14 bases between the two germline ends. The CDR3 sequence: CAIRGGRGDTEAFF. CDR3 coding DNA: TGTGCCATCAGGGGGGGTCGGGGAGACACTGAAGCTTTCTTT.

In its sample, this clone was seen once. The chain links TRBV6-6 to TRBJ1-4; D gene ambiguous. This CDR3 comprises 14 residues. V was trimmed by 6 bases and J by 3 bases, leaving 11 bases between them. Per the germline V gene, CDR1 is MNHNY and CDR2 is SVGAGI (reference sequence). CDR3 amino acids: CASREGSSNEKLFF. CDR3 nucleotides: TGTGCCAGCAGGGAAGGCAGTTCTAATGAAAAACTGTTTTTT.

This rearrangement joins TRBV27 to TRBJ1-2; D uncertain. The CDR3 has 13 residues. V dropped 0 bases and J dropped 8 bases, with 10 bases sitting between them. Germline V lookup: CDR1 MNHEY, CDR2 SMNVEV (reference sequence). The CDR3 reads CASSLSGPWGYTF. In DNA form, the CDR3 reads TGTGCCAGCAGTTTATCCGGACCCTGGGGCTACACCTTC.

This rearrangement joins TRBV10-2 to TRBJ1-5; possibly TRBD1 for D (5 bases). The CDR3 extends over 11 amino acids. V lost 8 bases to trimming and J lost 12 bases, with 14 bases between them. CDR1 is WSHSY, CDR2 SAAADI, per germline. The CDR3 protein is CASGTRALQHF. The CDR3 DNA reads TGCGCCAGCGGTACCAGGGCACTCCAGCATTTT.

The gene calls are TRBV4-3 and TRBJ2-3; 13 bases are a match to TRBD2. This CDR3 has 14 residues. The trim removed 8 bases at V and 5 bases at J, leaving 4 bases unmatched. The germline V gene encodes CDR1 LGHNA and CDR2 YSLEER. The CDR3 protein is CASGLAGAGDTQYF. For the CDR3, the DNA is TGCGCCAGCGGACTAGCGGGGGCGGGAGATACGCAGTATTTT.

The chain has TRBV11-2 and TRBJ2-3, with 10 bases identical to TRBD2. Trimming cost V 4 bases and J 6 bases; bases outside gene matches: 10. Germline V gene sequence: CDR1 SGHAT, CDR2 FQNNGV. There are 16 residues in the CDR3. CDR3 amino acids: CASSWERGGGLDTQYF. The CDR3 DNA reads as TGTGCCAGCAGCTGGGAGCGGGGGGGCGGTTTGGATACGCAGTATTTT.

The V gene is TRBV19, the J gene TRBJ2-2; 11 nucleotides agree with TRBD2. The V gene end was trimmed by 7 bases and the J gene end by 2 bases; junction bases not matched to a gene: 6. There are 16 residues in the CDR3. The V gene's germline CDR1 is LNHDA and CDR2 SQIVND (reference sequence). The CDR3 coding sequence is TGTGCCAGTAACAAACTAGCGGGGGCAAACACCGGGGAGCTGTTTTTT. This encodes CASNKLAGANTGELFF.

This clone has a single count. The chain employs TRBV6-5 and TRBJ1-1; perhaps TRBD1 as D (5 bases). The ends were cut back, 5 bases at V and 2 bases at J, with 12 bases in the middle. Per the germline V gene, CDR1 is MNHEY and CDR2 is SVGAGI. The CDR3 is 14 residues long. CDR3 protein: CASSRPGGNTEAFF. The CDR3 DNA reads TGTGCCAGCAGTCGTCCCGGGGGTAACACTGAAGCTTTCTTT.

The chain links TRBV6-1 to TRBJ2-7; D is perhaps TRBD2 (5 bases). This CDR3 has 17 residues. The germline V and J ends were trimmed by 1 base and 5 bases, with 21 bases remaining between them. The germline CDR1 and CDR2 sequences are MNHNS and SASEGT. The CDR3 nucleotides are TGTGCCAGCAGTGAAGGGACTGACTTTAGAGCTTTTGACGAGCAGTACTTC. Residues: CASSEGTDFRAFDEQYF.

This clone was seen once. The chain joins TRBV29-1 to TRBJ2-1, with a weak D call TRBD1 (5 bases). Trimming took off 5 bases at V and 5 bases at J, with 10 bases between the two ends. Germline CDR1 is SQVTM and CDR2 is ANQGSEA. This CDR3 region has 12 residues. The CDR3 DNA is TGCAGCGTTTCGCAGGGTAACAATGAGCAGTTCTTC. Its translation: CSVSQGNNEQFF.